These 2 T cell receptor beta chains were sequenced from one sample in a study of shared clonotypes between healthy human individuals. Profiled with immunoSEQ multiplex PCR; TCRdb holds only in-frame clones, not every one. Altogether about 1,800,000 clones are present, about 95% being singletons, with the ten largest covering more than 0.9%. Terminally differentiated effector memory CD45RA+ cells were left out of the naive CD8 fraction, which was CD45RO-negative and positively selected for CCR7. Material for sequencing was naive CD8+ T cells sorted from blood. The receptor source for this set is a man younger than 35 in good health.

The V call is TRBV4-3, the J call TRBJ1-2; D perhaps matches TRBD1 (6 bases). Trimming shortened V by 0 bases and J by 8 bases, and 13 bases separated the two germline ends. The CDR3 loop spans 14 amino acids. From germline, CDR1 is LGHNA and CDR2 YSLEER. CDR3 DNA: TGCGCCAGCAGCCAAGATCAGGGGTCGAGGGGCTACACCTTC. It codes for CASSQDQGSRGYTF.

Comment on this clone: The sample contains more than one DNA sequence encoding this CDR3. This chain links TRBV4-1 with TRBJ1-1, with no clear D. V lost 0 bases to trimming and J lost 2 bases, with 10 bases between them. CDR1 and CDR2 (germline): MGHRA, YSYEKL. This CDR3 is 15 amino acids long. The CDR3 region is CASSQEAAGNTEAFF. In DNA form, the CDR3 reads TGCGCCAGCAGCCAAGAGGCCGCGGGTAACACTGAAGCTTTCTTT.